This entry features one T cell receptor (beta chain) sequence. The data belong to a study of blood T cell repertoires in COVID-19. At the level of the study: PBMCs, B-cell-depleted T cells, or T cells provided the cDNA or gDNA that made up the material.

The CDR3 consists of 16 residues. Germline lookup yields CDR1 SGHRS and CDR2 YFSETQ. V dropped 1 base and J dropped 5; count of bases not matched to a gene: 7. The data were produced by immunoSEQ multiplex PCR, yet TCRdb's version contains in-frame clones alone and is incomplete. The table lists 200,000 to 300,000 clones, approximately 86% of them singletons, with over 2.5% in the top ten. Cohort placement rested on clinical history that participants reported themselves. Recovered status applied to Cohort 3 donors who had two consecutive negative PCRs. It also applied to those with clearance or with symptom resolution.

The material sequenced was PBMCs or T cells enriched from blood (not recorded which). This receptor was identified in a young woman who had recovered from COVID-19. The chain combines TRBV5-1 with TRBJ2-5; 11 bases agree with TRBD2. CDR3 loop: CASSLLTSGSGETQYF. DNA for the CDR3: TGCGCCAGCAGCTTGCTAACTAGCGGGAGCGGGGAGACCCAGTACTTC.